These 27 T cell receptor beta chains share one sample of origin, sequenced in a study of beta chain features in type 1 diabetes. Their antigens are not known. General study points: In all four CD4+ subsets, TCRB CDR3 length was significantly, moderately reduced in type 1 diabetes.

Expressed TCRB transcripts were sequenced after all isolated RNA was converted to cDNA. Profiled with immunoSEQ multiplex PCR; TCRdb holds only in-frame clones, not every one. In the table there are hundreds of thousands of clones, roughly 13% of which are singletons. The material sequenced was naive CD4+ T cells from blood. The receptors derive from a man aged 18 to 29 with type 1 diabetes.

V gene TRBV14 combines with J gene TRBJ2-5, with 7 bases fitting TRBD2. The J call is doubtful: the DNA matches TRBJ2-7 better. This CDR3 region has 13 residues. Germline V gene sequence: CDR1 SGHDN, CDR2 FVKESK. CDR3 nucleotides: TGTGCCAGCAGCTGGAGCGGGAAGGACGAGCAGTACTTC. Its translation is CASSWSGKDEQYF.

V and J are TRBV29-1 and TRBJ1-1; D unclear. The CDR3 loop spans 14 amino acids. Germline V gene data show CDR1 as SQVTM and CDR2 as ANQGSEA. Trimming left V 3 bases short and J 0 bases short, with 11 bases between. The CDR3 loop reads CSVEGRTMNTEAFF. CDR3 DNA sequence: TGCAGCGTTGAGGGTAGAACCATGAACACTGAAGCTTTCTTT. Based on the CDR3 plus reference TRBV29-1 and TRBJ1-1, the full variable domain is SAVISQKPSRDICQRGTSLTIQCQVDSQVTMMFWYRQQPGQSLTLIATANQGSEATYESGFVIDKFPISRPNLTFSTLTVSNMSPEDSSIYLCSVEGRTMNTEAFFGQGTRLTVV.

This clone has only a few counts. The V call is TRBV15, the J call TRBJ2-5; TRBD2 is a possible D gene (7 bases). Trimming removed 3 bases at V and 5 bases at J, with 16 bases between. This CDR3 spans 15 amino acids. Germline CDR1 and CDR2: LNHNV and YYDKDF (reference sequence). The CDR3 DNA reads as TGTGCCACCAGCAGTGGGCCCCGGGGGGCGGAGACCCAGTACTTC. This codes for CATSSGPRGAETQYF.

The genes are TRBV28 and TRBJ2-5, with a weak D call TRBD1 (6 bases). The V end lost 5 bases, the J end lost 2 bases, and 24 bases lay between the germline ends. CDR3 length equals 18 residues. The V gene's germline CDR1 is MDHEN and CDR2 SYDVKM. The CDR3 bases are TGTGCCAGCAGTACGCACCGACAGGTTAAGGGTCCACAAGAGACCCAGTACTTC. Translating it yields CASSTHRQVKGPQETQYF.

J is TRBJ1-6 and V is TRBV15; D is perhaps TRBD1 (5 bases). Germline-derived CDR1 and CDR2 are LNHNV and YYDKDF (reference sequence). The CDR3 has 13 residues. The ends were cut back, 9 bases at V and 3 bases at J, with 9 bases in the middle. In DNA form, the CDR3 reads TGTGCCACGGGGGGGAACTATAATTCACCCCTCCACTTT. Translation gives CATGGNYNSPLHF. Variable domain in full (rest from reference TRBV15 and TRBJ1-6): DAMVIQNPRYQVTQFGKPVTLSCSQTLNHNVMYWYQQKSSQAPKLLFHYYDKDFNNEADTPDNFQSRRPNTSFCFLDIRSPGLGDTAMYLCATGGNYNSPLHFGNGTRLTVT.

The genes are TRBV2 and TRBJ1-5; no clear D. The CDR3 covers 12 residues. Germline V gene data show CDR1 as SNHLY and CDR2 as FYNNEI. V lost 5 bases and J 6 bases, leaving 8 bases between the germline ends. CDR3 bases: TGTGCCAGCAGTCTGTCGACTCAGCCCCAGCATTTT. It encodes CASSLSTQPQHF. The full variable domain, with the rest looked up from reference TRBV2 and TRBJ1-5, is EPEVTQTPSHQVTQMGQEVILRCVPISNHLYFYWYRQILGQKVEFLVSFYNNEISEKSEIFDDQFSVERPDGSNFTLKIRSTKLEDSAMYFCASSLSTQPQHFGDGTRLSIL.

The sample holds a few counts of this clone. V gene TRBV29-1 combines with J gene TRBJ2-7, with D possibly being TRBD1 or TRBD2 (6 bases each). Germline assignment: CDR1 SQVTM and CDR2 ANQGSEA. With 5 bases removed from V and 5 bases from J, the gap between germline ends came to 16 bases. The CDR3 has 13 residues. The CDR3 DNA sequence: TGCAGCGTTCCCTCACAGGGAGGCCACGAGCAGTACTTC. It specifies CSVPSQGGHEQYF.

CDR3 bases: TGTGCCAGCACGGGCCCTGGAGGTACCGAGCAGTACTTC. Its translation is CASTGPGGTEQYF. V usage is TRBV13 and J usage is TRBJ2-7, with D possibly matching TRBD2 (5 bases). The CDR3 loop spans 13 amino acids. The germline V gene encodes CDR1 PRHDT and CDR2 FYEKMQ (reference sequence). Deletions cut 7 bases from V and 6 bases from J, with 16 bases between.

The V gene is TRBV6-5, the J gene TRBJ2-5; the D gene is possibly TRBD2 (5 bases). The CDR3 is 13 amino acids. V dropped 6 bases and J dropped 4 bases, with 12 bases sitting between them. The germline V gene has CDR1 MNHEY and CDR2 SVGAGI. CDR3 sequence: CASRDSGRETQYF. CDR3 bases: TGTGCCAGCAGGGACTCCGGCAGAGAGACCCAGTACTTC.

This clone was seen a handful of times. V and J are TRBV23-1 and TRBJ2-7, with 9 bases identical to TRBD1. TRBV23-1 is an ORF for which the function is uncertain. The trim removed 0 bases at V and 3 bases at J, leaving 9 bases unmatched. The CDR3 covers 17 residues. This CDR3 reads CASSQSISGQGCYEQYF. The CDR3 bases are TGCGCCAGCAGTCAATCGATATCGGGACAGGGATGCTACGAGCAGTACTTC.

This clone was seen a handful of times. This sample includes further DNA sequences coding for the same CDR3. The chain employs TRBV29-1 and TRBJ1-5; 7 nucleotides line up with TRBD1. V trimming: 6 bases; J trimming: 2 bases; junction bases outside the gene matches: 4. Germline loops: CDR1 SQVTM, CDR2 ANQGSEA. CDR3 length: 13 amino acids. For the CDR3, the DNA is TGCAGCGTGGCAGGGGGGCGCAATCAGCCCCAGCATTTT. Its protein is CSVAGGRNQPQHF.

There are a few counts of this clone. The CDR3 reads CAWSWSASPSNQPQHF. In nucleotides, the CDR3 is TGTGCCTGGAGTTGGTCAGCCTCCCCTAGCAATCAGCCCCAGCATTTT. J is TRBJ1-5 and V is TRBV30; no clear D. Between the trimmed V and J ends, which lost 2 bases and 0 bases, there was a span of 14 bases. Looked up from germline, CDR1 is GTSNPN and CDR2 is SVGIG (reference sequence). This CDR3 is built from 16 residues.

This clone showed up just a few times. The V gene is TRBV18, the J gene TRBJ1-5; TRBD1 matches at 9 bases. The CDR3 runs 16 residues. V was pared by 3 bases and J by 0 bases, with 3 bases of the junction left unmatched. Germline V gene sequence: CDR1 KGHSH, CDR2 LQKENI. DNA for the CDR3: TGTGCCAGCTCACCCGGGACAGGGTCTAGCAATCAGCCCCAGCATTTT. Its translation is CASSPGTGSSNQPQHF.

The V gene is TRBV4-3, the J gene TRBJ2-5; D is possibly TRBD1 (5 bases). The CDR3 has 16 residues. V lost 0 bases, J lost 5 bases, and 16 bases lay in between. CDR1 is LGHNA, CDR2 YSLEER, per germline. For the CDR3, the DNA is TGCGCCAGCAGCCAAGATCGGGCCAGGGTGGGGGAGACCCAGTACTTC. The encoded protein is CASSQDRARVGETQYF.

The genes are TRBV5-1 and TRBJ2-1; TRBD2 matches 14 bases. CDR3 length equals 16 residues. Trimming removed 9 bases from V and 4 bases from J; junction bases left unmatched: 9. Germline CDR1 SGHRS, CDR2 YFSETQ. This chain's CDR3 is CATGPTSGREYNEQFF. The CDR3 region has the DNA TGCGCCACCGGCCCGACTAGCGGGAGGGAATACAATGAGCAGTTCTTC.

The CDR3 DNA follows: TGCAGCGGGAGCGGGAGAGGCTACGAGCAGTACTTC. Translation: CSGSGRGYEQYF. The rearrangement links TRBV29-1 to TRBJ2-7; 8 nucleotides align to TRBD2. Germline CDR1 SQVTM, CDR2 ANQGSEA. The CDR3 has 12 amino acids. The V gene end was trimmed by 7 bases and the J gene end by 3 bases; junction bases not matched to a gene: 5.

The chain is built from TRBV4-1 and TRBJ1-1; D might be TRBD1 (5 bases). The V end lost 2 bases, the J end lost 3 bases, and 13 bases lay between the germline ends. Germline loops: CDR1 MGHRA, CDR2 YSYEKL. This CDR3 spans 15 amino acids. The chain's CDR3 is CASSQSRQNHTEAFF. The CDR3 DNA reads TGCGCCAGCAGCCAAAGCCGACAGAACCACACTGAAGCTTTCTTT.

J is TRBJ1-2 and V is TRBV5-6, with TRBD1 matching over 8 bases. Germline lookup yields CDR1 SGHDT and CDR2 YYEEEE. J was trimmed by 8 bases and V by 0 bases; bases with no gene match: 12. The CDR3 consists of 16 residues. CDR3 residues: CASSLDQRQGSGGYTF. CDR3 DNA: TGTGCCAGCAGCTTGGACCAAAGACAGGGGAGTGGAGGCTACACCTTC.

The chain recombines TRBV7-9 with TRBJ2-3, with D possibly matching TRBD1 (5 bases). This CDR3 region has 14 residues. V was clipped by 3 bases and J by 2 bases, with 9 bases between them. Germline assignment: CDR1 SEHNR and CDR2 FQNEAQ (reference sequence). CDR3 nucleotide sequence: TGTGCCAGCAGCTTCCGACAGCTCACAGATACGCAGTATTTT. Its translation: CASSFRQLTDTQYF.

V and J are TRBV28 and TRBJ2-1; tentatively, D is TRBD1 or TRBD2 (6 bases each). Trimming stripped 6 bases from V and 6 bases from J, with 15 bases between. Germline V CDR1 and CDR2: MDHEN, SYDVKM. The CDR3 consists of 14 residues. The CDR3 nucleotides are TGTGCCAGCAGCTGGGACGGAGGGGGCAATGAGCAGTTCTTC. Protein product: CASSWDGGGNEQFF.

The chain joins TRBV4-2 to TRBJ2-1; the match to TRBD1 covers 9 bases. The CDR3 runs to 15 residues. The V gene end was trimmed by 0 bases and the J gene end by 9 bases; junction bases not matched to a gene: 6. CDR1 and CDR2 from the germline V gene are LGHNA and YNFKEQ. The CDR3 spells CASSQDAQGAGEQFF. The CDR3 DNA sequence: TGTGCCAGCAGCCAAGATGCACAGGGGGCTGGTGAGCAGTTCTTC.

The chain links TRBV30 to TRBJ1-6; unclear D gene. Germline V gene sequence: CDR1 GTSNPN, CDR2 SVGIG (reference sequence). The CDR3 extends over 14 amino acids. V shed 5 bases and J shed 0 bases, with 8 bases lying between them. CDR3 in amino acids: CAWAESSYNSPLHF. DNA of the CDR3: TGTGCCTGGGCGGAGAGCTCCTATAATTCACCCCTCCACTTT.

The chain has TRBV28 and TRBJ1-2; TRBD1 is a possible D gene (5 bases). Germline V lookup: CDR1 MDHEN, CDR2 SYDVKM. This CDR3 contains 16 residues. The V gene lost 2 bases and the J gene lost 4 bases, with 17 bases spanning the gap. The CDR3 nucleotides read TGTGCCAGCAGTTTAGGGGGGACGAGTGGAGTCTATGGCTACACCTTC. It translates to CASSLGGTSGVYGYTF.

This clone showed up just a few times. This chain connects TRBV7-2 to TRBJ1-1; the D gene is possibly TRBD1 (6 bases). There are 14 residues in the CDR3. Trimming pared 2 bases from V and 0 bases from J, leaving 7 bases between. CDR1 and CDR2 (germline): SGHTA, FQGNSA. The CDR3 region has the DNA TGTGCCAGCAGCTTAAGGACAGTGAACACTGAAGCTTTCTTT. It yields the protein CASSLRTVNTEAFF.

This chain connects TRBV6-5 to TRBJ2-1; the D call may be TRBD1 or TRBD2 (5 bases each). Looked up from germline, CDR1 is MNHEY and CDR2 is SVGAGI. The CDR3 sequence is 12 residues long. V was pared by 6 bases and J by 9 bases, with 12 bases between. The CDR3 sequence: CASSRLGTEQFF. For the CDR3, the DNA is TGTGCCAGCAGCCGGCTGGGGACTGAGCAGTTCTTC.

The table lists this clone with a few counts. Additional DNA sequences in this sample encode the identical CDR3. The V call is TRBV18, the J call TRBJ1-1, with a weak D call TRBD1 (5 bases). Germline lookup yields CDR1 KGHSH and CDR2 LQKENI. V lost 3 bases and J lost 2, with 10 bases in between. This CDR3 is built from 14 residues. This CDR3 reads CASSPTAGNTEAFF. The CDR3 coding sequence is TGTGCCAGCTCACCGACAGCGGGCAACACTGAAGCTTTCTTT.

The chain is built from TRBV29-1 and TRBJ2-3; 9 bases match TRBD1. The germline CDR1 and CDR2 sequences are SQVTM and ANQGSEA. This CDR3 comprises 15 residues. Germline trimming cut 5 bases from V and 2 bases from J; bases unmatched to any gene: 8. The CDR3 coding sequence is TGCAGCGTTCTACTCGGACAGGGGATCACAGATACGCAGTATTTT. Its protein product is CSVLLGQGITDTQYF.